This TCR beta chain derives from a study of T cells after yellow fever vaccination. Whole-study findings and limits: Most clones from primary vaccination resurfaced after the booster (nearly 97% CD4, 88% CD8).

Points on this clonotype: Its matching antigen is unknown.

The CDR3 is 19 residues long. From germline, CDR1 is LGHDT and CDR2 YNNKEL (reference sequence). TCRdb re-analysed the 5' RACE reads in MiXCR, keeping a single row per CDR3 protein. This sample has more than 110,000 distinct CDR3 sequences, with 5% to 8% found just once. Sequenced here: CD4+ T cells sorted from PBMCs, sampled 10 days after the yellow fever booster vaccination. This sequence was found in a man aged 30 to 39 who received the YFV17D yellow fever vaccine. V usage is TRBV3-1 and J usage is TRBJ2-2; 13 positions agree with TRBD2. In nucleotides, the CDR3 is TGTACCTTCTGTCGAGCGGGACTAGCGGGAACTATCGACACCGGGGAGCTGTTTTTT. Its protein is CTFCRAGLAGTIDTGELFF.